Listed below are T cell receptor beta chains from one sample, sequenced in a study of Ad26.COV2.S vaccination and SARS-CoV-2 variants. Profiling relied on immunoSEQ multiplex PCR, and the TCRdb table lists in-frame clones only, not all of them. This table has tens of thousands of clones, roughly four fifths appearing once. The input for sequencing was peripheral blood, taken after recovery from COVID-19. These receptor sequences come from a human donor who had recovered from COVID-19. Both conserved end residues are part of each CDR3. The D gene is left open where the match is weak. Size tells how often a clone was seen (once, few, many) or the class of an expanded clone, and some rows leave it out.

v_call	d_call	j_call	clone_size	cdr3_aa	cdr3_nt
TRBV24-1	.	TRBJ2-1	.	CATSEEGGGSSYNEQFF	TGTGCCACCAGTGAGGAGGGTGGGGGGAGCTCCTACAATGAGCAGTTCTTC
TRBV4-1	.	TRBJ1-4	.	CASTKREGLETNEKLFF	TGCGCCAGCACCAAAAGGGAGGGGCTTGAAACTAATGAAAAACTGTTTTTT
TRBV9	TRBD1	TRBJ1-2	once	CASSVDRGYGYTF	TGTGCCAGCAGCGTAGACAGGGGCTATGGCTACACCTTC
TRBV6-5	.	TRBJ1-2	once	CASSRVQVGGYTF	TGTGCCAGCAGCAGAGTACAAGTCGGCGGCTACACCTTC
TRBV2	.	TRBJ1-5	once	CASNGERNQPQHF	TGTGCCAGCAATGGGGAACGCAATCAGCCCCAGCATTTT
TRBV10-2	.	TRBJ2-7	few	CASTPGAGAEQYF	TGCGCCAGCACCCCCGGGGCAGGCGCCGAGCAGTACTTC
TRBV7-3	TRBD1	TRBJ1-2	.	CASSLNAQGAAGYTF	TGTGCCAGCAGCTTAAACGCCCAGGGGGCCGCAGGCTACACCTTC
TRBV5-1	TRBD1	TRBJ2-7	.	CASSLQTGSSYEQYF	TGCGCCAGCAGCTTGCAGACAGGGAGCTCCTACGAGCAGTACTTC
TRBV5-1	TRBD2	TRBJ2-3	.	CASSSRTSGSGEVDTQYF	TGCGCCAGCAGCTCTCGGACTAGCGGGAGCGGGGAGGTGGATACGCAGTATTTT
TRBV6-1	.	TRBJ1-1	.	CASSEPTGYTEAFF	TGTGCCAGCAGTGAACCTACGGGATACACTGAAGCTTTCTTT
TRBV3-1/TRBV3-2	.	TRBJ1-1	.	CASSHYRAGNTEAFF	TGTGCCAGCAGCCATTACAGGGCGGGGAACACTGAAGCTTTCTTT
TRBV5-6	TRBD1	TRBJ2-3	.	CASSGDRDKDTQYF	TGTGCCAGCAGCGGGGACAGGGATAAAGATACGCAGTATTTT
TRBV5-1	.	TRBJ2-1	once	CASSPRDSHNEQFF	TGCGCCAGCAGCCCGCGGGACAGCCACAATGAGCAGTTCTTC
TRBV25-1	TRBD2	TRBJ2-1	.	CASRQTSGSSNEQFF	TGTGCCAGCAGGCAGACTAGCGGGAGCTCGAATGAGCAGTTCTTC
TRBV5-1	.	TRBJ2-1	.	CASSGDNEQFF	TGCGCCAGCAGCGGCGACAATGAGCAGTTCTTC
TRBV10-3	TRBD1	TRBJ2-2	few	CAIMAGQGYTGELFF	TGTGCCATCATGGCGGGACAGGGGTACACCGGGGAGCTGTTTTTT
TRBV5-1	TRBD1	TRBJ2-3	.	CASSRTGDFTDTQYF	TGCGCCAGCAGCCGGACAGGGGACTTCACAGATACGCAGTATTTT
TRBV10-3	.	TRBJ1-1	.	CAISKGEGGTEAFF	TGTGCCATCAGTAAAGGGGAGGGTGGCACTGAAGCTTTCTTT
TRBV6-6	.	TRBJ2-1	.	CASSPGQNEQFF	TGTGCCAGCAGCCCGGGTCAAAATGAGCAGTTCTTC
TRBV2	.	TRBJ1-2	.	CASSERANYGYTF	TGTGCCAGCAGTGAAAGAGCTAACTATGGCTACACCTTC
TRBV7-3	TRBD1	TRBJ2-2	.	CASSLLGGRNTGELFF	TGTGCCAGCAGCTTACTAGGGGGCCGGAACACCGGGGAGCTGTTTTTT
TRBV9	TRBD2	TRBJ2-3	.	CASSPQGVAGDTDTQYF	TGTGCCAGCAGCCCCCAGGGGGTAGCGGGGGACACAGATACGCAGTATTTT
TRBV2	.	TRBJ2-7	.	CASSEARQYEQYF	TGTGCCAGCAGTGAAGCCCGGCAGTACGAGCAGTACTTC
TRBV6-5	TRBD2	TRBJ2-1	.	CASRGLAGGLDEQFF	TGTGCCAGCAGGGGACTAGCGGGAGGGTTGGATGAGCAGTTCTTC
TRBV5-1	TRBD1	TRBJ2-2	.	CASSPGQGANTGELFF	TGCGCCAGCAGCCCTGGACAGGGGGCGAACACCGGGGAGCTGTTTTTT
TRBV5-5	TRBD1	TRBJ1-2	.	CASSWGQGVGSYGYTF	TGTGCCAGCAGCTGGGGACAGGGAGTGGGGTCCTATGGCTACACCTTC
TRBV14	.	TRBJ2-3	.	CASSQKRIPQYF	TGTGCCAGCAGCCAAAAGAGGATTCCGCAGTATTTT
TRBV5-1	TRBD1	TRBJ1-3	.	CASSLGQANTIYF	TGCGCCAGCAGCCTAGGACAGGCAAACACCATATATTTT
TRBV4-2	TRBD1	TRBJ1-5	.	CASSQDSGQGGSNQPQHF	TGTGCCAGCAGCCAAGATTCAGGACAGGGTGGGAGCAATCAGCCCCAGCATTTT
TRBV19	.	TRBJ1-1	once	CASREHNTEAFF	TGTGCCAGTAGGGAGCACAACACTGAAGCTTTCTTT
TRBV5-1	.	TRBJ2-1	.	CASSLDVTPGWQFF	TGCGCCAGCAGCTTGGATGTTACCCCAGGCTGGCAGTTCTTC
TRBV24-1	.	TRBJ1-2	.	CATGDKVHGYTF	TGTGCCACCGGGGATAAAGTCCATGGCTACACCTTC
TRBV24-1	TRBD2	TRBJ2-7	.	CATSEGGLAGRYF	TGTGCCACCAGTGAGGGGGGACTAGCGGGAAGGTACTTC
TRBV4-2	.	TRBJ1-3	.	CASSYRGGATLNSGNTIYF	TGTGCCAGCAGCTACCGAGGAGGCGCCACTTTAAATTCTGGAAACACCATATATTTT
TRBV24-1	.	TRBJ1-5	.	CATSEPNSLQPQHF	TGTGCCACCAGTGAACCTAACTCCTTACAGCCCCAGCATTTT
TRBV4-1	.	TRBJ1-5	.	CASSQTRTGNQPQHF	TGCGCCAGCAGCCAGACCAGGACCGGCAATCAGCCCCAGCATTTT
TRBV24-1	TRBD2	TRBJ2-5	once	CATSDQRGGWETQYF	TGTGCCACCAGTGATCAGCGGGGGGGCTGGGAGACCCAGTACTTC
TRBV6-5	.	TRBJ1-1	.	CASSEEGDTEAFF	TGTGCCAGCAGCGAGGAGGGAGACACTGAAGCTTTCTTT
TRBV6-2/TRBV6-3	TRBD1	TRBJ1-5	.	CASTPRGGNQPQHF	TGTGCCAGCACCCCCAGGGGGGGCAATCAGCCCCAGCATTTT
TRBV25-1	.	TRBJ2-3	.	CASSDWGGRGTDTQYF	TGTGCCAGCAGTGATTGGGGGGGCCGGGGGACAGATACGCAGTATTTT
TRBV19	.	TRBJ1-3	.	CASSSGHSGNTIYF	TGTGCCAGTAGTTCGGGACACTCTGGAAACACCATATATTTT
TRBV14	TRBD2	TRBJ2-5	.	CASSQRGTSGETQYF	TGTGCCAGCAGCCAGAGGGGGACTAGCGGAGAGACCCAGTACTTC
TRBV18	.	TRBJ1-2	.	CASSSGEEYGYTF	TGTGCCAGCTCATCAGGGGAGGAATATGGCTACACCTTC
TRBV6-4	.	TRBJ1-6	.	CASKRTSSSYNSPLHF	TGTGCCAGCAAGCGCACCTCGAGCTCCTATAATTCACCCCTCCACTTT
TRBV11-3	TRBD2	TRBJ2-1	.	CASSLRAGGPHEQFF	TGTGCCAGCAGCTTAAGAGCGGGAGGGCCCCATGAGCAGTTCTTC
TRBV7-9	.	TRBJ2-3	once	CASSPARSTDTQYF	TGTGCCAGCAGCCCGGCGAGGAGCACAGATACGCAGTATTTT
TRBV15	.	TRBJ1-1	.	CATSRDLGKYTILNEAFF	TGTGCCACCAGCAGAGATCTTGGGAAGTACACCATTTTAAATGAAGCTTTCTTT
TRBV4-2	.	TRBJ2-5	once	CASSRVQEEETQYF	TGTGCCAGCAGCCGAGTACAGGAGGAAGAGACCCAGTACTTC
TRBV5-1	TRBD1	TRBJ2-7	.	CASSRSGTGGYEQYF	TGCGCCAGCAGCCGATCCGGGACAGGGGGCTACGAGCAGTACTTC